A selection of T cell receptor beta chains follows, all from one sample in a study of blood T cell repertoires in COVID-19. Profiled with immunoSEQ multiplex PCR; TCRdb holds only in-frame clones, not every one. Among about 14,000 clones listed, approximately 90% were seen once. Sequencing was performed on peripheral blood. The receptor set was obtained from a human donor in a cohort sampled during active COVID-19. The CDR3 runs from the conserved cysteine through the conserved F or W. D genes are given only for firm matches. Clone sizes are given selectively: once, few, many, or a class where the clone is expanded.

>TRBJ2-1|TRBD1|NA|TRBV24-1
CATSDRGQGAVYEQFF
TGTGCCACCAGTGACCGGGGACAGGGGGCGGTGTATGAGCAGTTCTTC
>TRBJ2-5|NA|NA|TRBV7-2
CASSSGGEGAETQYF
TGTGCCAGCAGCTCCGGGGGAGAGGGCGCAGAGACCCAGTACTTC
>TRBJ2-4|TRBD1|NA|TRBV5-4
CASSPQGQGAKNIQYF
TGTGCCAGCAGCCCCCAGGGACAGGGGGCCAAAAACATTCAGTACTTC
>TRBJ2-2|TRBD2|NA|TRBV2
CASKLTSSGELFF
TGTGCCAGCAAGCTGACTAGCTCCGGGGAGCTGTTTTTT
>TRBJ2-3|TRBD2|NA|TRBV7-2
CASSWGSGGTDTQYF
TGTGCCAGCAGCTGGGGGAGCGGGGGAACAGATACGCAGTATTTT
>TRBJ2-1|TRBD1|NA|TRBV30
CAWRDRDSYNEQFF
TGTGCCTGGAGAGACAGGGACTCCTACAATGAGCAGTTCTTC
>TRBJ2-3|NA|NA|TRBV6-1
CASSEALPRGTDTQYF
TGTGCCAGCAGTGAAGCCCTCCCCAGGGGCACAGATACGCAGTATTTT
>TRBJ2-1|TRBD2|NA|TRBV4-2
CASSQGLAGQREQFF
TGTGCCAGCAGCCAAGGGCTAGCGGGACAGCGTGAGCAGTTCTTC
>TRBJ2-3|NA|NA|TRBV4-3
CASSQERSSTDTQYF
TGCGCCAGCAGCCAGGAGCGGTCTAGCACAGATACGCAGTATTTT
>TRBJ2-3|TRBD1|NA|TRBV6-5
CASSHDRARQYF
TGTGCCAGCAGTCACGACAGGGCTCGGCAGTATTTT
>TRBJ2-7|NA|few|TRBV2
CASSPDTSTSVQYF
TGTGCCAGCAGCCCCGACACTAGCACCTCGGTGCAGTACTTC
>TRBJ2-1|TRBD2|NA|TRBV11-2
CASSSSGSFNNEQFF
TGTGCCAGCAGCTCTAGCGGGAGTTTCAACAATGAGCAGTTCTTC
>TRBJ1-4|NA|NA|TRBV2
CASRLQATNEKLFF
TGTGCCAGCAGGCTGCAGGCAACTAATGAAAAACTGTTTTTT
>TRBJ1-4|TRBD1|NA|TRBV6-5
CASKGGTGGEKLFF
TGTGCCAGCAAGGGAGGGACAGGGGGTGAAAAACTGTTTTTT
>TRBJ2-5|TRBD2|few|TRBV6-5
CAGKVGTSGGGTQYF
TGTGCCGGTAAAGTGGGGACTAGCGGAGGGGGCACCCAGTACTTC
>TRBJ2-1|NA|NA|TRBV12-3/TRBV12-4
CASRHSGEQFF
TGTGCCAGCAGACACAGTGGTGAGCAGTTCTTC
>TRBJ2-3|TRBD2|NA|TRBV30
CASMGGVSTDTQYF
TGTGCCTCGATGGGGGGGGTTAGCACAGATACGCAGTATTTT
>TRBJ2-7|TRBD1|NA|TRBV6-5
CASSRDRGHEQYF
TGTGCCAGCAGTCGGGACAGGGGCCACGAGCAGTACTTC
>TRBJ2-4|TRBD2|once|TRBV5-1
CASSFGTSGRVAKNIQYF
TGCGCCAGCAGCTTTGGGACTAGCGGGAGGGTAGCCAAAAACATTCAGTACTTC
>TRBJ1-6|NA|NA|TRBV7-9
CASSFGQGLSTLHF
TGTGCCAGCAGCTTCGGGCAGGGGCTCTCCACCCTCCACTTT
>TRBJ2-1|TRBD2|NA|TRBV9
CASSVATSGSEQFF
TGTGCCAGCAGCGTAGCTACTAGCGGGTCTGAGCAGTTCTTC
>TRBJ2-3|TRBD1|NA|TRBV18
CASSPQQGRSTDTQYF
TGTGCCAGCTCACCTCAACAGGGGAGATCCACAGATACGCAGTATTTT
>TRBJ1-2|NA|NA|TRBV12-3/TRBV12-4
CASSLGPLYGYTF
TGTGCCAGCAGTTTAGGGCCTCTCTATGGCTACACCTTC
>TRBJ1-5|NA|few|TRBV30
CAWSAQGRHNQPQHF
TGTGCCTGGAGTGCACAGGGACGGCACAATCAGCCCCAGCATTTT
>TRBJ1-1|NA|NA|TRBV19
CASSPTVGAHTEAFF
TGTGCCAGTAGCCCTACTGTAGGGGCCCACACTGAAGCTTTCTTT
>TRBJ1-1|NA|NA|TRBV12-5
CASGAYGGANTEAFF
TGTGCTAGTGGTGCCTATGGGGGGGCGAACACTGAAGCTTTCTTT
>TRBJ1-1|TRBD1|NA|TRBV28
CASSSPGTGNTEAFF
TGTGCCAGCAGTTCCCCCGGGACAGGGAACACTGAAGCTTTCTTT
>TRBJ1-4|NA|NA|TRBV7-9
CASSSETGWGEKLFF
TGTGCCAGCAGCTCTGAAACAGGGTGGGGTGAAAAACTGTTTTTT
>TRBJ2-2|TRBD1|NA|TRBV11-2
CASRRRGTGLAGDTGELFF
TGTGCCAGCAGGCGCCGAGGGACAGGGTTGGCGGGAGACACCGGGGAGCTGTTTTTT
>TRBJ2-2|TRBD2|NA|TRBV6-2/TRBV6-3
CASSYSGLAGGGELFF
TGTGCCAGCAGTTACTCAGGACTAGCGGGAGGCGGGGAGCTGTTTTTT